These T cell receptor beta chains were read from a single sample in a study of blood T cell repertoires in COVID-19. Clones were sequenced by immunoSEQ multiplex PCR, and TCRdb holds only the in-frame ones, with some missing. Of about 80,000 clones listed, approximately 88% are singletons. The sequenced sample consisted of peripheral blood. Every receptor here comes from a man aged 70-80 years with acute or convalescent COVID-19. Both conserved end residues are part of each CDR3. A D gene is named only where the DNA matches it firmly. Clone size is shown for a subset of rows, as once, few, many or a class of expanded clone.

TRBV7-2	.	TRBJ1-2	TRBD1	CASSLDRGAYGYTF	TGTGCCAGCAGCTTGGACAGGGGGGCCTATGGCTACACCTTC
TRBV19	.	TRBJ1-5	.	CASRGQTYSNQPQHF	TGTGCCAGTAGGGGGCAGACTTATAGCAATCAGCCCCAGCATTTT
TRBV28	few	TRBJ1-5	.	CASSLTSSNQPQHF	TGTGCCAGCAGTTTGACATCTAGCAATCAGCCCCAGCATTTT
TRBV20-1	.	TRBJ2-2	TRBD1	CSASLRGGGTGELFF	TGCAGTGCTAGTCTGAGAGGGGGCGGCACCGGGGAGCTGTTTTTT
TRBV25-1	.	TRBJ2-7	.	CASSEGGLITYEQYF	TGTGCCAGCAGTGAAGGGGGCCTCATCACCTACGAGCAGTACTTC
TRBV7-9	.	TRBJ2-7	TRBD1	CASSSHDRGGMKQYF	TGTGCCAGCAGCTCACACGACAGGGGAGGAATGAAGCAGTACTTC
TRBV6-5	.	TRBJ2-1	.	CASSYLNEQFF	TGTGCCAGCAGTTACCTCAATGAGCAGTTCTTC
TRBV27	.	TRBJ1-2	.	CASSLNLAGGGSYTF	TGTGCCAGCAGTTTAAATTTAGCGGGGGGCGGAAGCTACACCTTC
TRBV12-3/TRBV12-4	.	TRBJ2-1	TRBD2	CASSPLAGGPLF	TGTGCCAGCAGCCCACTAGCGGGAGGGCCGCTCTTC
TRBV10-3	.	TRBJ2-3	TRBD1	CAISESAGGDTQYF	TGTGCCATCAGTGAGTCGGCAGGGGGAGATACGCAGTATTTT
TRBV7-9	.	TRBJ1-2	TRBD1	CASSLVETAGGTNYGYTF	TGTGCCAGCAGCTTAGTCGAAACGGCAGGGGGAACCAACTATGGCTACACCTTC
TRBV7-8	.	TRBJ1-6	.	CASSLVSNSPLHF	TGTGCCAGCAGCTTAGTTAGTAATTCACCCCTCCACTTT
TRBV2	.	TRBJ2-2	.	CASSVTGVDTGELFF	TGTGCCAGCAGTGTAACGGGGGTGGACACCGGGGAGCTGTTTTTT
TRBV11-2	.	TRBJ2-7	TRBD2	CASSPQSSGSYEQYF	TGTGCCAGCAGCCCACAGTCGAGCGGGAGCTACGAGCAGTACTTC
TRBV18	.	TRBJ2-2	.	CASSPLSDTGELFF	TGTGCCAGCTCACCACTTTCCGACACCGGGGAGCTGTTTTTT
TRBV7-2	.	TRBJ2-2	TRBD2	CASSHRTGGGRADTGELFF	TGTGCCAGCAGCCACCGGACGGGTGGCGGGAGGGCCGATACCGGGGAGCTGTTTTTT
TRBV28	.	TRBJ2-2	.	CASSLGVVNTGELFF	TGTGCCAGCAGTTTAGGAGTCGTGAACACCGGGGAGCTGTTTTTT
TRBV10-3	.	TRBJ2-3	TRBD1	CATLSGTGGYADTQYF	TGTGCCACCCTCTCCGGGACAGGGGGATACGCGGATACGCAGTATTTT
TRBV6-5	.	TRBJ1-6	.	CASSSPGPNGGSPLHF	TGTGCCAGCAGTTCCCCGGGCCCGAACGGGGGTTCACCCCTCCACTTT
TRBV7-2	.	TRBJ2-1	.	CASSRDSRGNEQFF	TGTGCCAGCAGCCGGGACTCAAGAGGCAATGAGCAGTTCTTC
TRBV5-1	.	TRBJ1-2	TRBD1	CASSRDRGVYGYTF	TGCGCCAGCAGCAGGGACAGGGGGGTCTATGGCTACACCTTC
TRBV27	.	TRBJ2-7	.	CASSLSTVTYSYEQYF	TGTGCCAGCAGTTTATCGACAGTTACCTATTCCTACGAGCAGTACTTC
TRBV28	.	TRBJ2-7	TRBD2	CASRTWARGIMDEQYF	TGTGCCAGCAGGACATGGGCGCGGGGGATAATGGACGAGCAGTACTTC
TRBV7-2	few	TRBJ1-1	.	CASSLWRLNTEAFF	TGTGCCAGCAGCTTATGGAGGTTGAACACTGAAGCTTTCTTT
TRBV29-1	few	TRBJ2-3	.	CSALGGALADTQYF	TGCAGCGCCCTGGGGGGGGCATTGGCAGATACGCAGTATTTT
TRBV19	.	TRBJ1-1	.	CASSLSGQLNTEAFF	TGTGCCAGTAGTCTGAGTGGGCAGTTGAACACTGAAGCTTTCTTT
TRBV10-3	.	TRBJ2-3	.	CAISGGRTDTQYF	TGTGCCATCAGTGGAGGCCGGACAGATACGCAGTATTTT
TRBV3-1/TRBV3-2	.	TRBJ2-2	.	CASSQEGVGELFF	TGTGCCAGCAGCCAAGAAGGAGTCGGGGAGCTGTTTTTT
TRBV18	.	TRBJ1-1	.	CASSPSDIGRMNTEAFF	TGTGCCAGCTCACCATCGGACATCGGTAGGATGAACACTGAAGCTTTCTTT
TRBV20-1	.	TRBJ2-7	.	CSASMAAAKSYEQYF	TGCAGTGCTAGTATGGCGGCAGCGAAATCCTACGAGCAGTACTTC
TRBV10-2	.	TRBJ2-1	TRBD2	CASSVSVSGKNNEQFF	TGCGCCAGCAGTGTCAGCGTGAGCGGGAAAAACAATGAGCAGTTCTTC
TRBV7-2	.	TRBJ2-1	TRBD1	CASSLGDRAYNEQFF	TGTGCCAGCAGCTTAGGGGACAGGGCCTACAATGAGCAGTTCTTC
TRBV6-1	.	TRBJ2-7	TRBD1	CASSEWTGGPYEQYF	TGTGCCAGCAGTGAGTGGACAGGGGGTCCCTACGAGCAGTACTTC
TRBV3-1/TRBV3-2	.	TRBJ2-7	TRBD1	CASRSRDRGLAGFYEQYF	TGTGCCAGCAGGTCACGGGACAGGGGGCTAGCGGGATTCTACGAGCAGTACTTC
TRBV6-5	.	TRBJ2-2	.	CASRSRVAGELFF	TGTGCCAGCAGGAGCAGGGTCGCCGGGGAGCTGTTTTTT
TRBV6-5	.	TRBJ2-3	TRBD1	CASSYSTGGSTDTQYF	TGTGCCAGCAGTTACTCGACAGGGGGCAGCACAGATACGCAGTATTTT
TRBV27	.	TRBJ1-5	.	CASSSIPVAGANQPQHF	TGTGCCAGCAGTTCCATCCCCGTTGCAGGGGCTAATCAGCCCCAGCATTTT
TRBV5-1	.	TRBJ1-3	TRBD1	CASRATGPGNTIYF	TGCGCCAGCAGGGCGACAGGGCCTGGAAACACCATATATTTT
TRBV19	.	TRBJ2-1	.	CASSTGLLQFF	TGTGCCAGTAGTACCGGACTCCTCCAGTTCTTC
TRBV24-1	.	TRBJ2-3	TRBD2	CATSDLRLAGSDTQYF	TGTGCCACCAGTGATTTGCGGCTAGCGGGGTCAGATACGCAGTATTTT
TRBV7-9	.	TRBJ2-7	TRBD1	CASSRDRDLTYEQYF	TGTGCCAGCAGCCGGGACAGGGACCTCACCTACGAGCAGTACTTC
TRBV7-9	few	TRBJ1-3	TRBD1	CASSTQRGQGYTIYF	TGTGCCAGCAGCACCCAACGGGGACAGGGCTACACCATATATTTT
TRBV4-1	.	TRBJ2-1	TRBD2	CASSKATSGNGEQFF	TGCGCCAGCAGCAAAGCTACTAGCGGGAATGGTGAGCAGTTCTTC
TRBV9	.	TRBJ1-1	.	CASSVSNIQGLNTEAFF	TGTGCCAGCAGCGTATCTAACATACAGGGCCTGAACACTGAAGCTTTCTTT
TRBV7-8	.	TRBJ2-3	.	CASSLRQGSTDTQYF	TGTGCCAGCAGCTTACGTCAGGGGAGCACAGATACGCAGTATTTT
TRBV28	.	TRBJ1-6	.	CASSGGSSYNSPLHF	TGTGCCAGCAGTGGGGGGAGCTCCTATAATTCACCCCTCCACTTT
TRBV5-6	.	TRBJ1-1	.	CASSLATHGGTNTEAFF	TGTGCCAGCAGCTTGGCAACCCATGGGGGGACGAACACTGAAGCTTTCTTT
TRBV7-2	.	TRBJ1-1	TRBD1	CASRPGDSNTEAFF	TGTGCCAGCAGACCAGGGGACAGTAACACTGAAGCTTTCTTT
TRBV7-9	.	TRBJ2-3	.	CASSRSTNTDTQYF	TGTGCCAGCAGCCGGTCCACTAACACAGATACGCAGTATTTT
TRBV5-1	.	TRBJ2-2	TRBD1	CASSGQGAIGELFF	TGCGCCAGCAGTGGACAGGGGGCCATCGGGGAGCTGTTTTTT
TRBV28	once	TRBJ1-2	.	CASSPGTRPIYGYTF	TGTGCCAGCAGTCCCGGGACAAGACCTATCTATGGCTACACCTTC
TRBV19	once	TRBJ1-5	.	CASSIDRSQPQHF	TGTGCCAGTAGTATAGATCGGTCCCAGCCCCAGCATTTT
TRBV7-2	.	TRBJ2-1	.	CASSSPGGWEQFF	TGTGCCAGCAGCTCCCCGGGGGGCTGGGAGCAGTTCTTC
TRBV6-6	.	TRBJ2-7	.	CASSYSGRDEQYF	TGTGCCAGCAGTTACTCGGGCAGGGACGAGCAGTACTTC
TRBV11-3	.	TRBJ2-2	TRBD1	CASSPGTGYTGELFF	TGTGCCAGCAGCCCCGGGACAGGGTATACCGGGGAGCTGTTTTTT
TRBV4-1	once	TRBJ2-7	TRBD1	CASSQATGKSYEQYF	TGCGCCAGCAGCCAAGCGACAGGGAAGTCCTACGAGCAGTACTTC
TRBV3-1/TRBV3-2	once	TRBJ1-1	.	CASSPLGGNTEAFF	TGTGCCAGCAGCCCTCTGGGAGGGAACACTGAAGCTTTCTTT